This TCR beta chain was obtained from a study of Ad26.COV2.S vaccination and SARS-CoV-2 variants. General study findings and limits: Comparability of non-spike TCR breadth was observed across vaccine and placebo recipients. Spike-specific responses of CD8+ and CD4+ T cells were reported to display substantial breadth after vaccination.

Sample treatment: 15 to 20 received Ad26.COV2.S at low or high dose, single or two shots; about 5 received placebo; per-sample allocation not given. Following the first vaccine or placebo injection, samples were taken on day 63. The assay was immunoSEQ multiplex PCR, and TCRdb's table has in-frame clones only and misses some. The data contain about 480,000 clones, around 88% of them seen just once; the ten biggest clones take up more than 10%. Comment on this clone: Its antigen is unknown.

Germline CDR1 is SGHDT and CDR2 is YYEEEE. V was pared by 3 bases and J by 2 bases, with 2 bases of the junction left unmatched. The CDR3 length is 13 residues. The rearrangement joins TRBV5-6 to TRBJ2-7; 7 bases are a match to TRBD1. This sequence originates from a person between 18 and 65 years old who received the Ad26.COV2.S COVID-19 vaccine or a placebo. Material: peripheral blood, obtained in a trial of Ad26.COV2.S vaccine versus placebo. In DNA form, the CDR3 reads TGTGCCAGCAGCTGGGGACAGACCTACGAGCAGTACTTC. This encodes CASSWGQTYEQYF.